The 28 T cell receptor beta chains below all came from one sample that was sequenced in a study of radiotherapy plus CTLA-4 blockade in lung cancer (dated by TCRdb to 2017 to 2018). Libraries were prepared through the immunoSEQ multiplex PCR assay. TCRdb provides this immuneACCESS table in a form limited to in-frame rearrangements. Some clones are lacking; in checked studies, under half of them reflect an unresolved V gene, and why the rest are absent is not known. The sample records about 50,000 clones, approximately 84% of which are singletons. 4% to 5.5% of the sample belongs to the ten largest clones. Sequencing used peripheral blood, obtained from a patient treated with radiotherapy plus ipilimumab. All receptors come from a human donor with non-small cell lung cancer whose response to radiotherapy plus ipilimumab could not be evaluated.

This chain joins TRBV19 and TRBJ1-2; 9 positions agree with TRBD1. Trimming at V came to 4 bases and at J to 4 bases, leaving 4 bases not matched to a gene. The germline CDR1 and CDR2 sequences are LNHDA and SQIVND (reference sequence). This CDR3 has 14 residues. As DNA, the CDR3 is TGTGCCAGTAGTACCACAGGGGGCTCCTATGGCTACACCTTC. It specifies CASSTTGGSYGYTF.

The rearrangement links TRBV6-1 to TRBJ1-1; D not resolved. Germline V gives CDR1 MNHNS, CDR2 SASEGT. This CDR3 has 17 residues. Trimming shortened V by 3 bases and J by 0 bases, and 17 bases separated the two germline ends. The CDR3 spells CASSEYVDFLMNTEAFF. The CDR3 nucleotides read TGTGCCAGCAGTGAGTACGTTGACTTCCTGATGAACACTGAAGCTTTCTTT.

The CDR3 DNA follows: TGCGCCAGCAGCTTGGCGACCCCTAGCGGCACAGATACGCAGTATTTT. Translating it yields CASSLATPSGTDTQYF. The chain employs TRBV5-1 and TRBJ2-3, with D maybe TRBD2 (6 bases). This CDR3 is built from 16 residues. Germline V lookup: CDR1 SGHRS, CDR2 YFSETQ. V lost 0 bases and J 1 base, leaving 12 bases between the germline ends.

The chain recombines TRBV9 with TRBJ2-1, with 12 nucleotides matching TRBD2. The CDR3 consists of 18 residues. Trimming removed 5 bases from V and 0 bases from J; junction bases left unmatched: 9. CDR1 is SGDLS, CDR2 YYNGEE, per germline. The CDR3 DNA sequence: TGTGCCAGCAGTTGGGGACTAGCGGGCCCCCGCTCCTACAATGAGCAGTTCTTC. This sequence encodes CASSWGLAGPRSYNEQFF.

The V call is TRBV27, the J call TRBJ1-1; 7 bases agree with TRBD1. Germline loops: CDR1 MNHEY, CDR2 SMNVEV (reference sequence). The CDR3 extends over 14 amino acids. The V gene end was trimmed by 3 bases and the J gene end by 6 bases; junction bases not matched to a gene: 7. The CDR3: CASSLVRTGSEAFF. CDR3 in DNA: TGTGCCAGCAGTTTGGTCCGGACAGGCTCTGAAGCTTTCTTT.

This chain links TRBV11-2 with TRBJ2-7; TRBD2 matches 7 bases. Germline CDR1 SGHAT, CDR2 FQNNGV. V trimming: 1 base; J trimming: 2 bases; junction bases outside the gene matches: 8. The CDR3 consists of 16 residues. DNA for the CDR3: TGTGCCAGCAGCTTAGTGCCCCGGGACTATGCCTACGAGCAGTACTTC. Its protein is CASSLVPRDYAYEQYF.

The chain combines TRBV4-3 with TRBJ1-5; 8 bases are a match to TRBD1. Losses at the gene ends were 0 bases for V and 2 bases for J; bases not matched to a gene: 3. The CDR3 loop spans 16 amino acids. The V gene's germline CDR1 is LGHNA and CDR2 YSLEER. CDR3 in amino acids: CASSQDRGLGNQPQHF. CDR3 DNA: TGCGCCAGCAGCCAAGACAGGGGGCTCGGCAATCAGCCCCAGCATTTT.

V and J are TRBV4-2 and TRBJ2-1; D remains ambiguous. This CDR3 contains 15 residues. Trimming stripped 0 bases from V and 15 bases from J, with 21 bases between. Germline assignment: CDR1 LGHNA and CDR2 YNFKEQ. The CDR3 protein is CASSQDLYLVNRRFF. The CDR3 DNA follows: TGTGCCAGCAGCCAAGATCTTTACCTAGTTAATCGGCGGTTCTTC.

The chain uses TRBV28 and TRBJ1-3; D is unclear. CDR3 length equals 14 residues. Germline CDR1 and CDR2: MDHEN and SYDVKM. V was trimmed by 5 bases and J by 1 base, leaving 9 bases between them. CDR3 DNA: TGTGCCAGCAGTACCCGGACTTCTGGAAACACCATATATTTT. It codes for CASSTRTSGNTIYF. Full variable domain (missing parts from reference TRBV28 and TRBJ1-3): DVKVTQSSRYLVKRTGEKVFLECVQDMDHENMFWYRQDPGLGLRLIYFSYDVKMKEKGDIPEGYSVSREKKERFSLILESASTNQTSMYLCASSTRTSGNTIYFGEGSWLTVV.

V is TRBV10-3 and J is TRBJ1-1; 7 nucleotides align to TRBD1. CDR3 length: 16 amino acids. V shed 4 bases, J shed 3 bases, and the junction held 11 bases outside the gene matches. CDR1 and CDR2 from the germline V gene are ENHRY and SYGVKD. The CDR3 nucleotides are TGTGCCATCAGTGTGGGGGACAGACGAAGGGACACTGAAGCTTTCTTT. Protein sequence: CAISVGDRRRDTEAFF.

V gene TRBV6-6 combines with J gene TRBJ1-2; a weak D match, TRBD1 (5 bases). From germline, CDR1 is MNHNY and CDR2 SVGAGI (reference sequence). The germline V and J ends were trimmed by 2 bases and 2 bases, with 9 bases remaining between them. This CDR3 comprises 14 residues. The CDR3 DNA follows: TGTGCCAGCAGTTACGGGGCCGGGAACTATGGCTACACCTTC. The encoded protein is CASSYGAGNYGYTF.

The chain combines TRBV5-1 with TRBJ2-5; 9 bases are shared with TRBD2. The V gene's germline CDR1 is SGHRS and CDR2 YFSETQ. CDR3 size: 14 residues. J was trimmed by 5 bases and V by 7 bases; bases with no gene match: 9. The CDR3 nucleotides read TGCGCCAGCCGGGCGGGAGGGCCCTCGGAGACCCAGTACTTC. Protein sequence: CASRAGGPSETQYF.

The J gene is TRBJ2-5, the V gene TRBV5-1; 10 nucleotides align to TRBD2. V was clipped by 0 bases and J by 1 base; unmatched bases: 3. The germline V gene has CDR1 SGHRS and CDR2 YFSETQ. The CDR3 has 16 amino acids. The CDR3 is CASSLGTSGLQETQYF. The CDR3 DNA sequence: TGCGCCAGCAGCTTGGGGACTAGCGGACTCCAAGAGACCCAGTACTTC.

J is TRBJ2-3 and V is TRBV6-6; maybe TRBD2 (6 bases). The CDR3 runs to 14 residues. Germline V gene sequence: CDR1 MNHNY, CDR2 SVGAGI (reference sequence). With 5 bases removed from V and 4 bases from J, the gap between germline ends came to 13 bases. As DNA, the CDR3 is TGTGCCAGCAGTACGCGGGAAGGTTCAGATACGCAGTATTTT. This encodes CASSTREGSDTQYF.

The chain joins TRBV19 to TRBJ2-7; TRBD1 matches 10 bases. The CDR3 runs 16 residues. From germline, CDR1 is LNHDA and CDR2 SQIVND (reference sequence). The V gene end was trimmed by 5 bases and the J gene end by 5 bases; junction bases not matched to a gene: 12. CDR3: CASSVQGTGVLHEQYF. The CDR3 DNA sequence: TGTGCCAGTAGTGTCCAAGGGACAGGGGTTCTCCACGAGCAGTACTTC. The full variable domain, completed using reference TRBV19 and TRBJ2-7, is DGGITQSPKYLFRKEGQNVTLSCEQNLNHDAMYWYRQDPGQGLRLIYYSQIVNDFQKGDIAEGYSVSREKKESFPLTVTSAQKNPTAFYLCASSVQGTGVLHEQYFGPGTRLTVT.

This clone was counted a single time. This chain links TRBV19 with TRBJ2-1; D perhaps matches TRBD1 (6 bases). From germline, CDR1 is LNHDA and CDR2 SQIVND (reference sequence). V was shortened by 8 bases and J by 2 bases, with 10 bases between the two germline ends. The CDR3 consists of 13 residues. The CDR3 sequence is CASGRGTYNEQFF. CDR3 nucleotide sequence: TGTGCCAGTGGCAGGGGTACCTACAATGAGCAGTTCTTC.

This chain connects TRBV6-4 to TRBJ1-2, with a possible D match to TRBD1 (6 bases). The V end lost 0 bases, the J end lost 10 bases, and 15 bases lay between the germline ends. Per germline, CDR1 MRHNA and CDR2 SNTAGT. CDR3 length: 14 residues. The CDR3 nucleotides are TGTGCCAGCAGTGACTCAACAGGGACGAACTCCTACACCTTC. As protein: CASSDSTGTNSYTF.

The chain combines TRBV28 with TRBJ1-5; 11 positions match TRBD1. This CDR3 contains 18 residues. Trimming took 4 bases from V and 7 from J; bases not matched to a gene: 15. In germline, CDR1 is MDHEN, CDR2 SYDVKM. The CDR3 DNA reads TGTGCCAGCAGTTCAGAGGGGGTCGGACAGGGGGCTTGGCAGCCCCAGCATTTT. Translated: CASSSEGVGQGAWQPQHF. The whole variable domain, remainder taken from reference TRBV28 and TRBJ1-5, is DVKVTQSSRYLVKRTGEKVFLECVQDMDHENMFWYRQDPGLGLRLIYFSYDVKMKEKGDIPEGYSVSREKKERFSLILESASTNQTSMYLCASSSEGVGQGAWQPQHFGDGTRLSIL.

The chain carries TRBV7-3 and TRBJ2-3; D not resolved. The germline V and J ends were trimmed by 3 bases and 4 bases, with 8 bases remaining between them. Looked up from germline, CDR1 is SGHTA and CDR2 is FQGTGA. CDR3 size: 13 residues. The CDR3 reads CASSFTRSDTQYF. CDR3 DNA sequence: TGTGCCAGCAGCTTCACCAGATCAGATACGCAGTATTTT.

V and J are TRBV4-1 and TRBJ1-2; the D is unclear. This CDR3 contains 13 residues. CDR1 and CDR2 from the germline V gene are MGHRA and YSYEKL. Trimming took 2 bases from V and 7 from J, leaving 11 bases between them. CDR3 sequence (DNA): TGCGCCAGCAGCCAAACCCCCGGTTTTGGCTACACCTTC. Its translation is CASSQTPGFGYTF.

The CDR3 loop is CAWGTEANTIYF. CDR3 in DNA: TGTGCCTGGGGGACAGAGGCAAACACCATATATTTT. This chain joins TRBV30 and TRBJ1-3; 7 bases align to TRBD1. The ends lost 5 bases at V and 6 bases at J; junction bases unmatched: 4. CDR3 length equals 12 residues. CDR1 is GTSNPN and CDR2 is SVGIG in the germline V gene (reference sequence).

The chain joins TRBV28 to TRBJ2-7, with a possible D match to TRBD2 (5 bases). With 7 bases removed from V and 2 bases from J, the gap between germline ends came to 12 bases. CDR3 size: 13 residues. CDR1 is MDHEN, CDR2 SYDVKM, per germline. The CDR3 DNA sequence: TGTGCCAGCATGATCGGGGAGCCCTACGAGCAGTACTTC. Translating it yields CASMIGEPYEQYF.

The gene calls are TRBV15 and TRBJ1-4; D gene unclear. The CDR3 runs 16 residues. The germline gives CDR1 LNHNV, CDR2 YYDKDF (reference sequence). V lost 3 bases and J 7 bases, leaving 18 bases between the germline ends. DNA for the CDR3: TGTGCCACCAGCAGGGAAGCCACCATGGCGGGTGAAAAACTGTTTTTT. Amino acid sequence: CATSREATMAGEKLFF.

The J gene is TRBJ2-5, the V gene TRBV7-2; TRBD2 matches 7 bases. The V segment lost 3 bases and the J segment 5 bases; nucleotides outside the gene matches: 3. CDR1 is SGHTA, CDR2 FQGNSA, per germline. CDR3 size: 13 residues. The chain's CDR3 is CASSFQAGETQYF. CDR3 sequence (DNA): TGTGCCAGCAGCTTCCAAGCGGGGGAGACCCAGTACTTC.

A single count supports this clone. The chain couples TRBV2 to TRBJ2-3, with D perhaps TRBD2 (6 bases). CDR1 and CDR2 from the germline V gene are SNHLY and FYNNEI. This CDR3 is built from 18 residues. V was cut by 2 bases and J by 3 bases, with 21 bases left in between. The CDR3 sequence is CASSETLGGGYWTDTQYF. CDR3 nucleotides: TGTGCCAGCAGTGAAACGCTCGGGGGAGGTTATTGGACAGATACGCAGTATTTT.

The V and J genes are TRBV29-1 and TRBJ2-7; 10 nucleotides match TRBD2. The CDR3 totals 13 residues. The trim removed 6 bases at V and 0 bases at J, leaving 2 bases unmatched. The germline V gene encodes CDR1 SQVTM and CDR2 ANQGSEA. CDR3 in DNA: TGCAGCGTCCGACTAGCGGGCTCCTACGAGCAGTACTTC. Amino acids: CSVRLAGSYEQYF.

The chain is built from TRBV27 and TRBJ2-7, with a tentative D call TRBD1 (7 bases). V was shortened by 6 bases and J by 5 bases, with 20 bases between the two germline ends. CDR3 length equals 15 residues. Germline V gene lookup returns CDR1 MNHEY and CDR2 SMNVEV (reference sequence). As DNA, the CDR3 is TGTGCCAGCAGGGTTTTGGGTCAGGGGGGCGACGAGCAGTACTTC. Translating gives CASRVLGQGGDEQYF.

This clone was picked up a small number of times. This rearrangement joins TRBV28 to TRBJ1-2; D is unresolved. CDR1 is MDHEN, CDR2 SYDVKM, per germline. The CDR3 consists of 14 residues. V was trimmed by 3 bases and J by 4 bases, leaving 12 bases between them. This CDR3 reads CASSFGGSFYGYTF. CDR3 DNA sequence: TGTGCCAGCAGTTTCGGCGGCAGCTTCTATGGCTACACCTTC.